The 9 T cell receptor beta chains listed next were all sequenced from one sample in a study of blood T cell repertoires in COVID-19. TCRdb's copy holds only in-frame clones and misses some; the assay was immunoSEQ multiplex PCR. The sample has approximately 260,000 clones, around 90% seen once. The sequenced sample was peripheral blood. These receptors were obtained from a man aged 45-65 years with acute or convalescent COVID-19.

The rearrangement joins TRBV6-5 to TRBJ1-5; D call uncertain. Between the trimmed V and J ends, which lost 0 bases and 7 bases, there was a span of 7 bases. Germline lookup yields CDR1 MNHEY and CDR2 SVGAGI. The CDR3 has 13 residues. The CDR3 nucleotides read TGTGCCAGCAGTTACTCGATTGCGCAGCCCCAGCATTTT. Protein: CASSYSIAQPQHF.

J is TRBJ2-1 and V is TRBV19; perhaps TRBD2 as D (5 bases). The germline CDR1 and CDR2 sequences are LNHDA and SQIVND (reference sequence). The CDR3 covers 15 residues. The ends were cut back, 1 base at V and 0 bases at J, with 7 bases in the middle. The CDR3 protein is CASSIVGVSYNEQFF. Written as DNA, the CDR3 is TGTGCCAGTAGTATAGTCGGGGTCTCCTACAATGAGCAGTTCTTC.

V gene TRBV7-8 combines with J gene TRBJ2-1; TRBD2 matches at 10 bases. The CDR3 contains 14 residues. Per germline, CDR1 SGHVS and CDR2 FQNEAQ. V lost 5 bases and J lost 15; bases outside the gene matches: 13. CDR3 protein: CASSPGTSVTGGFF. In nucleotides, the CDR3 is TGTGCCAGCAGCCCCGGGACTAGCGTTACGGGAGGGTTCTTC.

The gene calls are TRBV9 and TRBJ1-2, with TRBD1 identical over 7 bases. V trimming: 4 bases; J trimming: 6 bases; junction bases outside the gene matches: 12. CDR3 length: 15 amino acids. Germline CDR1 is SGDLS and CDR2 is YYNGEE. CDR3 bases: TGTGCCAGCAGCACAATACCCCCGGGACAGCATGGCTACACCTTC. It yields the protein CASSTIPPGQHGYTF. The complete variable domain, with remaining parts taken from reference TRBV9 and TRBJ1-2, reads DSGVTQTPKHLITATGQRVTLRCSPRSGDLSVYWYQQSLDQGLQFLIQYYNGEERAKGNILERFSAQQFPDLHSELNLSSLELGDSALYFCASSTIPPGQHGYTFGSGTRLTVV.

V usage is TRBV3-1 (or the pseudogene TRBV3-2) and J usage is TRBJ2-7, with 8 positions matching TRBD1. Trimming took 0 bases from V and 5 from J; bases not matched to a gene: 6. The CDR3 sequence is 15 residues long. Germline CDR1 reads LGHDT; CDR2 reads YNNKEL (reference sequence). CDR3 amino acids: CASSQDRGRLNEQYF. The CDR3 DNA reads TGTGCCAGCAGCCAAGACAGGGGGCGCCTCAACGAGCAGTACTTC.

This clone was recorded only once. V gene TRBV30 combines with J gene TRBJ1-6, with D tentatively TRBD1 (6 bases). The CDR3 is 14 amino acids. V lost 2 bases to trimming and J lost 7 bases, with 12 bases between them. Germline V CDR1 and CDR2: GTSNPN, SVGIG (reference sequence). CDR3 sequence reads: CAWSWAGVNSPLHF. The CDR3 DNA is TGTGCCTGGAGTTGGGCAGGGGTAAATTCACCCCTCCACTTT. The complete variable domain, with remaining parts taken from reference TRBV30 and TRBJ1-6, reads SQTIHQWPATLVQPVGSPLSLECTVEGTSNPNLYWYRQAAGRGLQLLFYSVGIGQISSEVPQNLSASRPQDRQFILSSKKLLLSDSGFYLCAWSWAGVNSPLHFGNGTRLTVT.

This chain links TRBV13 with TRBJ2-7; 12 nucleotides align to TRBD2. V trimming: 5 bases; J trimming: 0 bases; junction bases outside the gene matches: 5. The CDR3 spans 16 residues. CDR1 PRHDT and CDR2 FYEKMQ come from the germline V gene (reference sequence). The CDR3 loop reads CASSIGLAGTSYEQYF. As DNA, the CDR3 is TGTGCCAGCAGCATCGGACTAGCGGGGACCTCCTACGAGCAGTACTTC.

The CDR3 region is CASSRQPHYGYTF. In nucleotides, the CDR3 is TGTGCCAGCAGCCGACAGCCGCACTATGGCTACACCTTC. V is TRBV27 and J is TRBJ1-2, with D perhaps TRBD1 (5 bases). The V end lost 6 bases, the J end lost 3 bases, and 11 bases lay between the germline ends. Looked up from germline, CDR1 is MNHEY and CDR2 is SMNVEV (reference sequence). The CDR3 length is 13 residues.

The chain has TRBV9 and TRBJ2-7, with D possibly being TRBD2 (5 bases). V was shortened by 0 bases and J by 5 bases, with 15 bases between the two germline ends. Germline V gene lookup returns CDR1 SGDLS and CDR2 YYNGEE. The CDR3 has 15 amino acids. DNA of the CDR3: TGTGCCAGCAGCGTAGTCGGTGTTAGGGAGAACGAGCAGTACTTC. Encoded protein: CASSVVGVRENEQYF.